Reported below is one T cell receptor (beta chain). TCRdb's copy holds only in-frame clones and misses some; the assay was immunoSEQ multiplex PCR. This table has about 360,000 clones, over 75% appearing once. The sample is drawn from a study of blood T cell repertoires in COVID-19. Germline assignment: CDR1 ENHRY and CDR2 SYGVKD. The CDR3 totals 19 residues. V trimming: 0 bases; J trimming: 4 bases; junction bases outside the gene matches: 14. The sample taken for sequencing was PBMCs or T cells enriched from blood (not recorded which). The chain couples TRBV10-3 to TRBJ1-3; 8 bases are a match to TRBD1. This clonotype was obtained from a man aged 25 to 40 who had recovered from COVID-19. DNA for the CDR3: TGTGCCATCAGTGAGTCAGGACAGGGAGGTTATTCTTCCGGAAACACCATATATTTT. Residues: CAISESGQGGYSSGNTIYF.